Sequencing of this T cell receptor (beta chain) was carried out in a study of blood T cells in healthy people across ages. Study-wide findings and caveats: It was held that the diversity estimates obtained from one million T cells were underestimates. When set beside aged donors, long-lived donors presented more naive CD4+ cells and higher diversity.

Looked up from germline, CDR1 is MDHEN and CDR2 is SYDVKM. The ends were cut back, 3 bases at V and 1 base at J, with 14 bases in the middle. The CDR3 is 16 residues long. This clonotype was picked up a small number of times. Its antigen is unknown. Through a sample-barcoded 5' primer and a J-beta primer mix, a second PCR was run for roughly 6 to 11 cycles. Carrying 12 random nucleotides, a template-switch adaptor labeled each individual cDNA molecule. TCRdb redid the calling of the 5' RACE reads with MiXCR, one entry per CDR3 protein. The repertoire holds under 850,000 distinct CDR3 sequences, roughly 34% seen once, with around 13% in the top ten.

The V and J genes are TRBV28 and TRBJ2-3; TRBD1 might be the D (5 bases). This sequence was found in a man between 18 and 35 years old in good health. The sample comprised blood. In DNA, the CDR3 is TGTGCCAGCAGTTTTGACTGGACACTCGGCACAGATACGCAGTATTTT. As protein: CASSFDWTLGTDTQYF. Full variable domain (rest looked up from reference TRBV28 and TRBJ2-3): DVKVTQSSRYLVKRTGEKVFLECVQDMDHENMFWYRQDPGLGLRLIYFSYDVKMKEKGDIPEGYSVSREKKERFSLILESASTNQTSMYLCASSFDWTLGTDTQYFGPGTRLTVL.